These T cell receptor beta chains were read from a single sample in a study of blood T cells in healthy people across ages. One entry per CDR3 protein results from TCRdb running MiXCR on the 5' RACE reads. The repertoire has 1.5 million to 2 million distinct CDR3 sequences, 49% of them found once; the top ten carry less than 2.5%. Sequencing was carried out using blood. These receptors came from a woman aged 40 to 50 in good health. CDR3s include the opening cysteine and the closing phenylalanine or tryptophan. D genes are given only for firm matches. Expanded clones are given a class, and other clones once, few, many or no size at all.

>TRBJ2-3|-|-|13|TRBV20-1
TGCAGTGCTAGAGAGAACAACGCAGATACGCAGTATTTT
CSARENNADTQYF
>TRBJ2-3|-|few|15|TRBV7-3
TGTGCCAGCAGCTTAAGGGACACCATCACAGATACGCAGTATTTT
CASSLRDTITDTQYF
>TRBJ1-2|-|-|15|TRBV6-1
TGTGCCAGCAGTGAAGGCACAGGCAATAACTATGGCTACACCTTC
CASSEGTGNNYGYTF
>TRBJ1-2|-|-|17|TRBV7-9
TGTGCCAGCAGCTCCCCTCGTGGGGGCCTCCTTATCTATGGCTACACCTTC
CASSSPRGGLLIYGYTF
>TRBJ2-1|TRBD2|-|15|TRBV7-9
TGTGCCAGCAGCCCCCCCGGGAGGCAGGTTAATGAGCAGTTCTTC
CASSPPGRQVNEQFF
>TRBJ1-1|TRBD1|few|15|TRBV20-1
TGCAGTGCTAGCGATCCGGGACAGCGGAACACTGAAGCTTTCTTT
CSASDPGQRNTEAFF
>TRBJ2-3|-|-|14|TRBV7-6
TGTGCCAGCAGCCCAGCGACTAGCACAGATACGCAGTATTTT
CASSPATSTDTQYF
>TRBJ2-1|-|-|16|TRBV23-1
TGCGCCAGCAGTCGCTCGGGACTTACTACCTACAATGAGCAGTTCTTC
CASSRSGLTTYNEQFF
>TRBJ2-5|TRBD1|-|14|TRBV2
TGTGCCACCAGACAGGGCCGGCCACAAGAGACCCAGTACTTC
CATRQGRPQETQYF
>TRBJ1-2|TRBD1|few|16|TRBV4-2
TGTGCCAGCAGCCAAGATTTAACAGGGGGAATGCGGGGCTACACCTTC
CASSQDLTGGMRGYTF
>TRBJ2-1|TRBD2|-|17|TRBV4-2
TGTGCCAGCAGCCAAGATCGCCTAGCGGGGGCGTACAATGAGCAGTTCTTC
CASSQDRLAGAYNEQFF
>TRBJ2-5|TRBD2|few|16|TRBV7-9
TGTGCCAGCAGCTACAGCGGGGGGGCGTTCCAAGAGACCCAGTACTTC
CASSYSGGAFQETQYF
>TRBJ2-7|TRBD1|-|15|TRBV7-2
TGTGCCAGCAGCTTTCGCCAGGGGGTATCCTACGAGCAGTACTTC
CASSFRQGVSYEQYF
>TRBJ2-3|TRBD1|few|13|TRBV20-1
TGCAGTGCAGGCTCCACAGGGGGAGATACGCAGTATTTT
CSAGSTGGDTQYF
>TRBJ1-5|-|-|13|TRBV2
TGTGCCAGCAGAAGGGACACCAATCAGCCCCAGCATTTT
CASRRDTNQPQHF
>TRBJ2-4|-|-|15|TRBV12-3/TRBV12-4
TGTGCCAGCAGTTTGGGGCGGGGAGACAAAAACATTCAGTACTTC
CASSLGRGDKNIQYF
>TRBJ2-4|-|few|14|TRBV20-1
TGCAGTGCTAGAGATTGGGGCGGCCAAAACATTCAGTACTTC
CSARDWGGQNIQYF
>TRBJ2-5|-|-|15|TRBV12-3/TRBV12-4
TGTGCCAGCAGCCGAGACCCTGGTCCTCAAGAGACCCAGTACTTC
CASSRDPGPQETQYF
>TRBJ2-7|-|-|14|TRBV7-6
TGTGCCAGCGCCCCAAGGGGGTCGGGGGAGATCCAGTACTTC
CASAPRGSGEIQYF
>TRBJ2-1|TRBD1|few|16|TRBV5-1
TGCGCCAGCAGCTCCGGGACAGGGGTCACCTACAATGAGCAGTTCTTC
CASSSGTGVTYNEQFF
>TRBJ1-1|-|-|14|TRBV4-2
TGTGCCAGCAGCCCAGAGGGGCCCAACACTGAAGCTTTCTTT
CASSPEGPNTEAFF
>TRBJ2-1|TRBD2|few|15|TRBV9
TGTGCCAGCGCCCGACCGGGACTAGCGGGGAATGAGCAGTTCTTC
CASARPGLAGNEQFF
>TRBJ2-5|-|many|13|TRBV28
TGTGCCAGCTCCAGTGGGGGTTGGGAGACCCAGTACTTC
CASSSGGWETQYF
>TRBJ2-1|-|-|13|TRBV29-1
TGCAGCGCCCCAGCGTGGGGGTCAAATGAGCAGTTCTTC
CSAPAWGSNEQFF
>TRBJ2-1|-|-|14|TRBV20-1
TGCAGTGCTAGAATCCAGCTTTCGGGAAATGAGCAGTTCTTC
CSARIQLSGNEQFF
>TRBJ2-7|-|few|14|TRBV21-1
TGTGCCAGCAGCAATATTAACAGGGGAGGCGAGCAGTACTTC
CASSNINRGGEQYF
>TRBJ1-2|-|-|16|TRBV3-1
TGTGCCAGCAGCCAAGAAGAGGGGGAGACAGGCTATGGCTACACCTTC
CASSQEEGETGYGYTF
>TRBJ2-7|-|few|15|TRBV28
TGTGCCAGCAGTCTAGATCAGGGAATGACTTACGAGCAGTACTTC
CASSLDQGMTYEQYF
>TRBJ2-7|TRBD1|few|15|TRBV6-2/TRBV6-3
TGTGCCAGCAGTTATACGGGACAGGGTTCCTACGAGCAGTACTTC
CASSYTGQGSYEQYF
>TRBJ1-1|-|few|14|TRBV27
TGTGCCAGCAGAAACCAACAGGGTGGTAGTGAAGCTTTCTTT
CASRNQQGGSEAFF
>TRBJ1-2|-|-|16|TRBV28
TGTGCCAGCAGAGGTACGGGACAAATTATCTCCTATGGCTACACCTTC
CASRGTGQIISYGYTF
>TRBJ2-6|-|-|16|TRBV28
TGTGCCAGCAGCCCCCCCCGGGACACTGGGGCCAACGTCCTGACTTTC
CASSPPRDTGANVLTF
>TRBJ2-7|-|few|14|TRBV6-5
TGTGCCAGCAGTACCGCCGGGACCCCCCGAGCGCAGTACTTC
CASSTAGTPRAQYF
>TRBJ1-4|-|once|17|TRBV5-1
TGCGCCAGCAGCTTGGTCGGATCGGGCGCTACGAATGAAAAACTGTTTTTT
CASSLVGSGATNEKLFF
>TRBJ2-3|-|-|12|TRBV6-1
TGTGCCAGCAGGGAAGCGCCCGATACGCAGTATTTT
CASREAPDTQYF
>TRBJ2-5|-|many|12|TRBV29-1
TGCAGCGTTGAACACCTTCAAGAGACCCAGTACTTC
CSVEHLQETQYF
>TRBJ2-3|-|-|15|TRBV2
TGTGCCTGTCAGAGGTTGGGAACACCAACAGATACGCAGTATTTT
CACQRLGTPTDTQYF
>TRBJ2-5|-|many|12|TRBV20-1
TGCAGTGCACAGAAACTGATAGAGACCCAGTACTTC
CSAQKLIETQYF
>TRBJ2-5|-|few|11|TRBV6-2/TRBV6-3
TGTGCCAGCAGTTACGAGGAGGTTCCGTACTTC
CASSYEEVPYF
>TRBJ2-3|TRBD2|-|14|TRBV24-1
TGTGCCACCAGTGAGAGGACTAGCGGGGATACGCAGTATTTT
CATSERTSGDTQYF
>TRBJ2-7|-|-|16|TRBV18
TGTGCCAGCTCACCACAATTAACGGGCAGGACCTACGAGCAGTACTTC
CASSPQLTGRTYEQYF
>TRBJ1-2|-|-|14|TRBV9
TGTGCCAGCAGCGCCCGGGACAACAACTATGGCTACACCTTC
CASSARDNNYGYTF
>TRBJ2-5|-|-|16|TRBV25-1
TGTGCCAGCAGTGATCCCCAGGGACAATACGAAGAGACCCAGTACTTC
CASSDPQGQYEETQYF
>TRBJ2-1|-|few|16|TRBV4-3
TGCGCCAGCAGCCAAGATCCAGCCGGGTCCTACAATGAGCAGTTCTTC
CASSQDPAGSYNEQFF
>TRBJ2-7|TRBD2|-|13|TRBV20-1
TGCAGTGCCACGCCCGCGGGGGGTTACGAGCAGTACTTC
CSATPAGGYEQYF
>TRBJ2-1|-|-|15|TRBV10-3
TGTGCCATCAGTGGGACCCTTAGCTCCTACAATGAGCAGTTCTTC
CAISGTLSSYNEQFF
>TRBJ1-2|-|many|13|TRBV4-3
TGTGCCAGCAGCCCGGGAGGCAGCTATGGCTACACCTTC
CASSPGGSYGYTF
>TRBJ2-5|-|few|11|TRBV20-1
TGCAGTATAAAGGGTATTGAGACCCAGTACTTC
CSIKGIETQYF
>TRBJ1-2|-|few|14|TRBV9
TGTGCCAGCAGACCTCCCGGGAGTAACTATGGCTACACCTTC
CASRPPGSNYGYTF
>TRBJ2-3|TRBD1|-|15|TRBV24-1
TGTGCCACCAGCGCAGACAGGGGGCGCTTAGATACGCAGTATTTT
CATSADRGRLDTQYF
>TRBJ2-1|TRBD1|-|15|TRBV15
TGTGCCACCAGCAGGCCCGGGACAGGGGGACATGAGCAGTTCTTC
CATSRPGTGGHEQFF
>TRBJ2-1|TRBD1|few|16|TRBV7-2
TGTGCCAGCTCCCCACAGGGGGGCGGGGCCGGTAATGAGCAGTTCTTC
CASSPQGGGAGNEQFF
>TRBJ1-2|-|-|15|TRBV15
TGTGCCACCAGCAGAGCCGGACAGTCTAACTATGGCTACACCTTC
CATSRAGQSNYGYTF
>TRBJ1-2|-|-|14|TRBV7-9
TGTGCCAGCAGCAAAGAACAGGGTCCCCATGGCTACACCTTC
CASSKEQGPHGYTF